This T cell receptor beta chain was captured by sequencing in a study of blood T cell repertoires in COVID-19. Study context: Samples taken during acute and convalescent COVID-19 were collected in the United States, Italy and Spain.

Germline lookup yields CDR1 SGDLS and CDR2 YYNGEE. CDR3 length: 14 residues. V gave up 4 bases and J gave up 5 bases; unmatched junction bases: 7. Data came from immunoSEQ multiplex PCR; TCRdb stores just in-frame clones and leaves some out. Altogether 150,000 to 200,000 clones are present, roughly 80% being singletons, with the ten largest covering around 3.2%. Those enrolled, adults aged roughly 18 to 89 years, came from 25 or so US areas. Participants' reported clinical history set cohort assignment. Either two negative PCRs, clearance, or symptom resolution qualified Cohort 3 donors as recovered. Material: PBMCs or T cells enriched from blood (not recorded which). The TCR originated in a woman aged 55 to 70 who had recovered from COVID-19. The chain links TRBV9 to TRBJ2-7; 9 bases map to TRBD1. CDR3 DNA sequence: TGTGCCAGCAGCCCCCGTGGACAGGGGAACGAGCAGTACTTC. Encoded protein: CASSPRGQGNEQYF.